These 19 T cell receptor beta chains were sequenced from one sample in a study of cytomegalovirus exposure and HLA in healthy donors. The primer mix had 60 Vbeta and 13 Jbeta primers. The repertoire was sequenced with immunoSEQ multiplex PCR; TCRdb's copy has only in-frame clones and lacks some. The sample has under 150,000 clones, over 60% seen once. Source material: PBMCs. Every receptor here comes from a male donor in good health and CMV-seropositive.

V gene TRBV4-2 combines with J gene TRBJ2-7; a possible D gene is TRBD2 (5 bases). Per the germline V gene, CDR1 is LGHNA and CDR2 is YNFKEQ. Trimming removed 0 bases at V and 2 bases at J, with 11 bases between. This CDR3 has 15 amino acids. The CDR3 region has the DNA TGTGCCAGCAGCCAAGAAGTAAGCGGAACCTACGAGCAGTACTTC. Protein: CASSQEVSGTYEQYF.

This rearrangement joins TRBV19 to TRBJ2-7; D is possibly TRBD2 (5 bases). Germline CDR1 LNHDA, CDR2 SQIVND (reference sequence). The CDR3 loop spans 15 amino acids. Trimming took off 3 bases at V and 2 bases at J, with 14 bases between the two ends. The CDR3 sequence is CASSIGRRLAYEQYF. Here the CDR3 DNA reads TGTGCCAGTAGTATCGGACGGAGGCTCGCCTACGAGCAGTACTTC.

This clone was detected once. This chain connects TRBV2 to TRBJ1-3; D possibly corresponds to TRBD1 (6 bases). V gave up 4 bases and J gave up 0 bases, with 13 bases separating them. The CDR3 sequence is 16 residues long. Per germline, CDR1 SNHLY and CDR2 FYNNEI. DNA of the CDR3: TGTGCCAGCAGTGGATACCTAGGGGGCTCTGGAAACACCATATATTTT. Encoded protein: CASSGYLGGSGNTIYF.

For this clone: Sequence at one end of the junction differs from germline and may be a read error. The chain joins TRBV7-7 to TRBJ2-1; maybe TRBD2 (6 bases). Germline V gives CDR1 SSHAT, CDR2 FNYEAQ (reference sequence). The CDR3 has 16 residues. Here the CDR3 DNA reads TGTGCTAGCAGCTTAGCGCAAGAGGGAGGAGTAGATGAGCAGTTCTTC. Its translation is CASSLAQEGGVDEQFF.

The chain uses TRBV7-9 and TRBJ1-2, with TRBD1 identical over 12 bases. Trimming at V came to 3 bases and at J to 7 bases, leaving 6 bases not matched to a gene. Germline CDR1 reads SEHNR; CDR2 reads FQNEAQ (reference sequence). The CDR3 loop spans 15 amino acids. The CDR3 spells CASSFTGTGGVGYTF. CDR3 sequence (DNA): TGTGCCAGCAGCTTCACCGGGACAGGGGGCGTTGGCTACACCTTC.

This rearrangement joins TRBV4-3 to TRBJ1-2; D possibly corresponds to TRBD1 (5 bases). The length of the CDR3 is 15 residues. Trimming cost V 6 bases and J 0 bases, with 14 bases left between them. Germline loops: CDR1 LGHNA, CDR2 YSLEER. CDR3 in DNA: TGCGCCAGCAGGCAGGGACTCTTGTCTAACTATGGCTACACCTTC. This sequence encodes CASRQGLLSNYGYTF.

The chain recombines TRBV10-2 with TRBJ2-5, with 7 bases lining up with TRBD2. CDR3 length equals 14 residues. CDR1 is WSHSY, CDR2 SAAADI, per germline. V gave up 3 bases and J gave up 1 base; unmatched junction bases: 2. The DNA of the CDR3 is TGCGCCAGCAGTGATGGGGGGGTCCAAGAGACCCAGTACTTC. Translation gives CASSDGGVQETQYF.

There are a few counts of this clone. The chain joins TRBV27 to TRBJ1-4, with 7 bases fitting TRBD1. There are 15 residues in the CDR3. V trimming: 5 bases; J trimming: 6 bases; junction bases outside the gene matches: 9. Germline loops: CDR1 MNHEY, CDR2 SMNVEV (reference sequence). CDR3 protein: CASSPERGQYEKLFF. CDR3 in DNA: TGTGCCAGCAGTCCCGAGAGGGGGCAATATGAAAAACTGTTTTTT.

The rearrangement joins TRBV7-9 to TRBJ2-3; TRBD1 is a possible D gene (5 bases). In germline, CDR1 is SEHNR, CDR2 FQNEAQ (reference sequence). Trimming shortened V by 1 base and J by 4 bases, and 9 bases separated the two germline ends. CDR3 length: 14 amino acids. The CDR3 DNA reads TGTGCCAGCAGCTTAGTTCCAGGGTCAGATACGCAGTATTTT. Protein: CASSLVPGSDTQYF. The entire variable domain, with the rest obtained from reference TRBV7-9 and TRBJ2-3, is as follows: DTGVSQNPRHKITKRGQNVTFRCDPISEHNRLYWYRQTLGQGPEFLTYFQNEAQLEKSRLLSDRFSAERPKGSFSTLEIQRTEQGDSAMYLCASSLVPGSDTQYFGPGTRLTVL.

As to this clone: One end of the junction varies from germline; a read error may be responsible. CDR3 residues: CSSSLGLGGPNYGYTF. Written as DNA, the CDR3 is TGTTCCAGCAGCTTAGGGCTGGGCGGGCCCAACTATGGCTACACCTTC. The rearrangement links TRBV7-9 to TRBJ1-2; no definite D call. CDR1 is SEHNR and CDR2 is FQNEAQ in the germline V gene (reference sequence). This CDR3 is 16 amino acids long.

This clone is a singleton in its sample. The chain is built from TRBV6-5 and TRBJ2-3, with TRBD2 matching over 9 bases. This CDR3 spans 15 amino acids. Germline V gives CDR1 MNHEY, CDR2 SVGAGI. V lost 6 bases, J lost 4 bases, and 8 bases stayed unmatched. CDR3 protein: CASRDGTSFPDTQYF. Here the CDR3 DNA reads TGTGCCAGCAGGGACGGGACTAGCTTTCCAGATACGCAGTATTTT.

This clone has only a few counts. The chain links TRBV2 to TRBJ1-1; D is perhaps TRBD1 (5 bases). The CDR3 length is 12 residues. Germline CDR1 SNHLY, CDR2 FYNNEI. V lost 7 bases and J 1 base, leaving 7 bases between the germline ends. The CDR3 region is CASTTGNTEAFF. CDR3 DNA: TGTGCCAGCACAACAGGGAACACTGAAGCTTTCTTT. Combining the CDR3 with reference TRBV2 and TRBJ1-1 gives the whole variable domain EPEVTQTPSHQVTQMGQEVILRCVPISNHLYFYWYRQILGQKVEFLVSFYNNEISEKSEIFDDQFSVERPDGSNFTLKIRSTKLEDSAMYFCASTTGNTEAFFGQGTRLTVV.

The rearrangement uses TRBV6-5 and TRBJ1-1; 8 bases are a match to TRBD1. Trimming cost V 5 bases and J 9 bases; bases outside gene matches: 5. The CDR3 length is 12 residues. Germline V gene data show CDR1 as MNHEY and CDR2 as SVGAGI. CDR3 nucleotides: TGTGCCAGCAGTACTACAGGGGGGAAAGCTTTCTTT. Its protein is CASSTTGGKAFF.

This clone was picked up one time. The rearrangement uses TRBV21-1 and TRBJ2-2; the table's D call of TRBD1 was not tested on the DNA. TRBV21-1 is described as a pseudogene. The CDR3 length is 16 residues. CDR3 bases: TGTGCCAGCAGCAAGCTCAGGACAGGGGGCCCCGGGGAGCTGTTTTTT. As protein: CASSKLRTGGPGELFF.

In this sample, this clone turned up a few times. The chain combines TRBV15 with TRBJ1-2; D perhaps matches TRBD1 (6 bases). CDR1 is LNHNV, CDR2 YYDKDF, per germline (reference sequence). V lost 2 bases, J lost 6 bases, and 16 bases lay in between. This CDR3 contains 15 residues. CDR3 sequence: CATSRPSRGRDGYTF. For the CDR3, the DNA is TGTGCCACCAGCAGACCCTCCAGGGGAAGGGATGGCTACACCTTC.

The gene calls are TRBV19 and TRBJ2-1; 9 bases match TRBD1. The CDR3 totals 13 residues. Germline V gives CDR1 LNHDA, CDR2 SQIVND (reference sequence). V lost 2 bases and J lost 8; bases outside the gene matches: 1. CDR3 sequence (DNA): TGTGCCAGTAGTATAACAGGGGGCCATGAGCAGTTCTTC. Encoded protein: CASSITGGHEQFF.

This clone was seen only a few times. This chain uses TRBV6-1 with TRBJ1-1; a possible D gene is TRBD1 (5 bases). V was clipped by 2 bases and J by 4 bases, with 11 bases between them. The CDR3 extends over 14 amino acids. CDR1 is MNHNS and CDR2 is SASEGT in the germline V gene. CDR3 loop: CASSELGGGTEAFF. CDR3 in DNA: TGTGCCAGCAGTGAACTCGGGGGGGGCACTGAAGCTTTCTTT.

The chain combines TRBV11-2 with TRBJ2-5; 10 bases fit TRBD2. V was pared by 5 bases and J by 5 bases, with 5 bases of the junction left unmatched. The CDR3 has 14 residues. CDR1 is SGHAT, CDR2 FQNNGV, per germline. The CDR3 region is CASSRTSGKETQYF. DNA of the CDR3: TGTGCCAGCAGCCGAACTAGCGGGAAGGAGACCCAGTACTTC. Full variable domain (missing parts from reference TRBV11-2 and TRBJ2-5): EAGVAQSPRYKIIEKRQSVAFWCNPISGHATLYWYQQILGQGPKLLIQFQNNGVVDDSQLPKDRFSAERLKGVDSTLKIQPAKLEDSAVYLCASSRTSGKETQYFGPGTRLLVL.

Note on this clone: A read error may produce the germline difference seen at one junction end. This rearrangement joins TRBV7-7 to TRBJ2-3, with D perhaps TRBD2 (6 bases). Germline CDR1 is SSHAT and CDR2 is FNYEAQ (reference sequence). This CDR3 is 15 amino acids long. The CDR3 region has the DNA TGTGCTAGCAGCTTAAATGCGGGGTACACAGATACGCAGTATTTT. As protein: CASSLNAGYTDTQYF.